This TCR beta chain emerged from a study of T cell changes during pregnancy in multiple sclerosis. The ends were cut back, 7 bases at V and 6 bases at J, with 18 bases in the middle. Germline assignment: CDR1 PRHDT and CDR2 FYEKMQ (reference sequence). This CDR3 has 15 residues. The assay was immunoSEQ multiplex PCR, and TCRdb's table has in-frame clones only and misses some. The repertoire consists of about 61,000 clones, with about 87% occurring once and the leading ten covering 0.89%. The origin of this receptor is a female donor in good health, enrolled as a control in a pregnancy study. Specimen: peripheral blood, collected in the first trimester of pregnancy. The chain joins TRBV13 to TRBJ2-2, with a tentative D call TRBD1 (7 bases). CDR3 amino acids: CASTSPGRGAGELFF. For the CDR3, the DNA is TGTGCCAGCACCTCCCCGGGCAGGGGGGCCGGGGAGCTGTTTTTT.